The sequence of this TCR beta chain was determined in a study of T cell clonality in common variable immunodeficiency. Study-wide results and limits: Fewer deletions and N-nucleotide insertions were reportedly seen in common variable immunodeficiency TCR beta sequences. What drives increased CVID clonality needs T cell subpopulation sequencing. Fewer TCRbeta clones were shared among CVID subjects than controls.

This clone was recorded many times. What it recognizes is unknown. The sequence runs out 3 residues before the end of the CDR3; the remainder is reconstructed from the germline J gene. Germline CDR1 reads MGHRA; CDR2 reads YSYEKL. Germline trimming cut 3 bases from V and 4 bases from J; bases unmatched to any gene: 14. This CDR3 has 18 amino acids. Clones were read by immunoSEQ multiplex PCR, and TCRdb kept only the in-frame ones, dropping some. The table lists 30,000 to 40,000 clones, with no singletons. Sequenced input: peripheral blood mononuclear cells. The receptor comes from a person aged 18 to 75 in good health. The chain uses TRBV4-1 and TRBJ2-5, with 10 bases aligning to TRBD2. CDR3 DNA, as far as it was read: TGCGCCAGCAGCCAGGGCTACCCAATAGCGGGAGGTGGAGAGACC. As protein: CASSQGYPIAGGGET. The full CDR3 protein is CASSQGYPIAGGGETQYF.